The 20 T cell receptor beta chains given below trace back to one sample, sequenced in a study of Ad26.COV2.S vaccination and SARS-CoV-2 variants. Noted treatment: about 20 received Ad26.COV2.S at low or high dose, single or two shots; five or six received placebo; per-sample allocation not given. Repertoires come from day 63 after the first vaccine or placebo injection. Here immunoSEQ multiplex PCR was the method, and the copy in TCRdb shows in-frame clones only, minus some. The sample lists about 350,000 clones, approximately 81% occurring once. Sequenced material: peripheral blood, taken in a trial of Ad26.COV2.S vaccine versus placebo. The receptors stem from a person between 18 and 65 years old who received the Ad26.COV2.S COVID-19 vaccine or a placebo.

This chain connects TRBV4-1 to TRBJ2-7; D is perhaps TRBD2 (6 bases). Trimming took 0 bases from V and 1 from J, leaving 13 bases between them. Germline V lookup: CDR1 MGHRA, CDR2 YSYEKL. The length of the CDR3 is 16 residues. The CDR3 protein is CASSQEGTGASYEQYF. The CDR3 coding sequence is TGCGCCAGCAGCCAAGAAGGAACGGGAGCATCCTACGAGCAGTACTTC.

The V gene is TRBV5-1, the J gene TRBJ2-1, with TRBD2 matching over 14 bases. The V gene end was trimmed by 5 bases and the J gene end by 2 bases; junction bases not matched to a gene: 3. The CDR3 is 16 amino acids. The germline CDR1 and CDR2 sequences are SGHRS and YFSETQ. This CDR3 reads CASRGLAGETYNEQFF. CDR3 DNA: TGCGCCAGCAGGGGACTAGCGGGGGAAACCTACAATGAGCAGTTCTTC.

The CDR3 DNA reads as TGTGCCACCAGCAGAGATGAACTAGCGGGCCGCACCGGGGAGCTGTTTTTT. Translated, it gives CATSRDELAGRTGELFF. The genes are TRBV15 and TRBJ2-2; 9 nucleotides align to TRBD2. The CDR3 covers 17 residues. The germline CDR1 and CDR2 sequences are LNHNV and YYDKDF (reference sequence). V was clipped by 0 bases and J by 4 bases; unmatched bases: 6.

The chain employs TRBV11-2 and TRBJ1-6; no clear D. CDR1 is SGHAT and CDR2 is FQNNGV in the germline V gene. The CDR3 has 14 residues. V gave up 3 bases and J gave up 10 bases, with 13 bases separating them. CDR3 residues: CASSLGTDGSPLHF. In nucleotides, the CDR3 is TGTGCCAGCAGCTTGGGCACGGATGGATCACCCCTCCACTTT.

The J gene is TRBJ2-1, the V gene TRBV3-1 (or the pseudogene TRBV3-2); 7 bases map to TRBD2. Germline trimming cut 4 bases from V and 5 bases from J; bases unmatched to any gene: 14. Germline CDR1 LGHDT, CDR2 YNNKEL (reference sequence). The CDR3 runs to 17 residues. DNA of the CDR3: TGTGCCAGCAGCCCTGTTTATAGCGGGCTATTCCACAATGAGCAGTTCTTC. This encodes CASSPVYSGLFHNEQFF.

The chain uses TRBV5-8 and TRBJ2-6; a weak D match, TRBD1 (6 bases). Trimming stripped 0 bases from V and 0 bases from J, with 13 bases between. The CDR3 loop spans 18 amino acids. CDR1 SGHTS and CDR2 YDEGEE come from the germline V gene. CDR3 region: CASSLARTALSGANVLTF. CDR3 coding DNA: TGTGCCAGCAGCTTGGCGCGGACAGCTCTCTCTGGGGCCAACGTCCTGACTTTC.

The chain has TRBV6-6 and TRBJ2-5; possible D gene TRBD1, 5 bases. CDR3 size: 13 residues. The V end lost 5 bases, the J end lost 6 bases, and 13 bases lay between the germline ends. Germline V lookup: CDR1 MNHNY, CDR2 SVGAGI (reference sequence). Written as DNA, the CDR3 is TGTGCCAGCAGTCTCACAGGAGTCCAGACCCAGTACTTC. Protein: CASSLTGVQTQYF.

The genes are TRBV9 and TRBJ1-1; the D is unclear. The CDR3 totals 12 residues. The germline gives CDR1 SGDLS, CDR2 YYNGEE. Trimming left V 4 bases short and J 8 bases short, with 12 bases between. The CDR3 loop is CASSNQGTEAFF. The CDR3 region has the DNA TGTGCCAGCAGCAACCAAGGAACCGAAGCTTTCTTT.

The V and J genes are TRBV28 and TRBJ2-3; 7 nucleotides align to TRBD2. This CDR3 spans 17 amino acids. J lost 6 bases, V lost 7 bases, and 19 bases had no gene match. The germline gives CDR1 MDHEN, CDR2 SYDVKM. The CDR3 DNA sequence: TGTGCCAGCACCCTCGCTTTTTGGGAGGGTACGAGTGATACGCAGTATTTT. It is translated as CASTLAFWEGTSDTQYF.

V usage is TRBV28 and J usage is TRBJ1-1; no firm D call. This CDR3 is built from 11 residues. Looked up from germline, CDR1 is MDHEN and CDR2 is SYDVKM. Between the trimmed V and J ends, which lost 4 bases and 4 bases, there was a span of 4 bases. CDR3 in amino acids: CASSSVTEAFF. DNA for the CDR3: TGTGCCAGCAGTTCGGTCACTGAAGCTTTCTTT.

This clone was seen only a few times. V usage is TRBV6-5 and J usage is TRBJ2-1; 7 bases are shared with TRBD1. V lost 5 bases to trimming and J lost 0 bases; unmatched junction nucleotides: 4. The length of the CDR3 is 15 residues. Germline V gene lookup returns CDR1 MNHEY and CDR2 SVGAGI. CDR3 bases: TGTGCCAGCAGTCCCCGGGACAGCTCCTACAATGAGCAGTTCTTC. Encoded protein: CASSPRDSSYNEQFF.

The chain employs TRBV6-5 and TRBJ2-7; TRBD1 might be the D (6 bases). This CDR3 region has 14 residues. The V and J ends lost 6 bases and 2 bases respectively, with 14 bases between them. Germline-derived CDR1 and CDR2 are MNHEY and SVGAGI. The CDR3 coding sequence is TGTGCCAGCAGAACTGGGACAAGTACCTACGAGCAGTACTTC. Translation: CASRTGTSTYEQYF.

In this sample, this clone turned up a few times. The chain is built from TRBV7-6 and TRBJ2-1; D call uncertain. The CDR3 runs to 15 residues. Deletions cut 5 bases from V and 6 bases from J, with 17 bases between. CDR1 SGHVS and CDR2 FNYEAQ come from the germline V gene. The CDR3 loop is CASSHRRSTVNEQFF. The DNA for the CDR3 is TGTGCCAGCAGCCATCGCCGGTCCACCGTCAATGAGCAGTTCTTC.

In this sample, this clone turned up once. DNA of the CDR3: TGTGCCTGGCGGGACGGAACCTACGAGCAGTACTTC. This gives the protein CAWRDGTYEQYF. The rearrangement joins TRBV30 to TRBJ2-7; either TRBD1 or TRBD2 may fit D (5 bases each). Trimming cost V 5 bases and J 2 bases, with 10 bases left between them. The CDR3 contains 12 residues. Germline CDR1 and CDR2: GTSNPN and SVGIG (reference sequence).

The rearrangement uses TRBV5-5 and TRBJ2-7; no clear D. The V and J ends lost 2 bases and 0 bases respectively, with 9 bases between them. The CDR3 contains 14 residues. Germline assignment: CDR1 SGHKS and CDR2 YYEKEE (reference sequence). The CDR3 protein is CASSFEADSYEQYF. The CDR3 DNA reads as TGTGCCAGCAGCTTTGAGGCGGACTCCTACGAGCAGTACTTC.

This clone was observed a single time. The V and J genes are TRBV7-9 and TRBJ1-1; the match to TRBD1 covers 7 bases. J was trimmed by 0 bases and V by 5 bases; bases with no gene match: 6. The germline V gene has CDR1 SEHNR and CDR2 FQNEAQ (reference sequence). CDR3 length: 15 amino acids. CDR3 protein: CASSPPGQMNTEAFF. As DNA, the CDR3 is TGTGCCAGCAGCCCGCCGGGACAGATGAACACTGAAGCTTTCTTT.

The V and J genes are TRBV6-5 and TRBJ1-1; D not resolved. The CDR3 extends over 13 amino acids. The V end was cut by 3 bases, the J end by 0 bases, with 5 bases between. The germline gives CDR1 MNHEY, CDR2 SVGAGI. The CDR3 sequence is CASSYLLNTEAFF. The DNA for the CDR3 is TGTGCCAGCAGTTATCTCCTGAACACTGAAGCTTTCTTT.

Only a few counts were recorded for this clone. The V and J genes are TRBV5-4 and TRBJ2-7; possible D gene TRBD2, 6 bases. This CDR3 comprises 13 residues. Trimming removed 4 bases at V and 5 bases at J, with 13 bases between. Per germline, CDR1 SGHNT and CDR2 YYREEE (reference sequence). CDR3 DNA: TGTGCCAGCAGCATAAGTAGGAGGGACGAGCAGTACTTC. It yields the protein CASSISRRDEQYF.

As DNA, the CDR3 is TGTGCCAGCTCACCGGCTAGCGGATCGTACCAAGAGACCCAGTACTTC. Its protein is CASSPASGSYQETQYF. The V gene is TRBV18, the J gene TRBJ2-5; 7 bases line up with TRBD2. The germline gives CDR1 KGHSH, CDR2 LQKENI. V gave up 3 bases and J gave up 0 bases; unmatched junction bases: 7. The CDR3 is 16 amino acids.

This chain joins TRBV20-1 and TRBJ2-5; D ambiguous. CDR1 DFQATT and CDR2 SNEGSKA come from the germline V gene (reference sequence). Between the trimmed V and J ends, which lost 6 bases and 5 bases, there was a span of 7 bases. This CDR3 spans 10 amino acids. The CDR3 bases are TGCAGTGCCCTATCGGAGACCCAGTACTTC. This translates into CSALSETQYF.